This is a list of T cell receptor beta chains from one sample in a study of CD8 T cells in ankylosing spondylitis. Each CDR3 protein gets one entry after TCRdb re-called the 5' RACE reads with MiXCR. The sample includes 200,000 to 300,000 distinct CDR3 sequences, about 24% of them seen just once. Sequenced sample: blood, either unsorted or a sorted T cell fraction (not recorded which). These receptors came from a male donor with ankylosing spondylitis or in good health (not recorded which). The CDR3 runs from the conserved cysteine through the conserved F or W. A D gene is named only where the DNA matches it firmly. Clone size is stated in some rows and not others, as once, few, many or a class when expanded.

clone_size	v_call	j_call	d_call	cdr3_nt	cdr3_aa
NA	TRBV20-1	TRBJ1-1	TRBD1	TGCAGTGCTCCCCCCGGGGCAGGGGGGATGAACACTGAAGCTTTCTTT	CSAPPGAGGMNTEAFF
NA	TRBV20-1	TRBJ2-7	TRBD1	TGCAGTGCTAGATCCGCCCGGACAGGGTCCTACGAGCAGTACTTC	CSARSARTGSYEQYF
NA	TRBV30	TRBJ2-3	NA	TGTGCCTGGAGTGTAATTTCGAAAGGGCCAGATACGCAGTATTTT	CAWSVISKGPDTQYF
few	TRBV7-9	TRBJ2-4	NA	TGTGCCAGCAGCCCCACTATTGGGCGTTGGACCAAAAACATTCAGTACTTC	CASSPTIGRWTKNIQYF
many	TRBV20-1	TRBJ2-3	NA	TGCAGTGCTCGGGACACCAACACAGATACGCAGTATTTT	CSARDTNTDTQYF
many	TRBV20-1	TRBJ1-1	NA	TGCACCCCAGGCGCCAGGGACACTGAAGCTTTCTTT	CTPGARDTEAFF
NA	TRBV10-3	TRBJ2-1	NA	TGTGCCATCAGTGATTTCCTTCGGGGGGCGTCCTACAATGAGCAGTTCTTC	CAISDFLRGASYNEQFF
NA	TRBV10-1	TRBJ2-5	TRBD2	TGCGCCAGCAGTCTGGGACTCCCGTTAGCGGGGGAGACCCAGTACTTC	CASSLGLPLAGETQYF
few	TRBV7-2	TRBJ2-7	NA	TGTGCCAGCAGCTCGAGGACATACTACGAGCAGTACTTC	CASSSRTYYEQYF
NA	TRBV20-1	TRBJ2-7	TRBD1	TGCAGTGCGGGGACAGGGTGGGAGCAGTACTTC	CSAGTGWEQYF
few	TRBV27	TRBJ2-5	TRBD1	TGTGCCAGCAGTCCCGGGACAGGAGGGTTGGAGACCCAGTACTTC	CASSPGTGGLETQYF
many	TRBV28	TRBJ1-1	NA	TGTGCCAGCAGACTCCCACGGGGGACCACTGAAGCTTTCTTT	CASRLPRGTTEAFF
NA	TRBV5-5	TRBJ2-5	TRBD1	TGTGCCAGCAGCGACAGGGGGCGGAAGGAGACCCAGTACTTC	CASSDRGRKETQYF
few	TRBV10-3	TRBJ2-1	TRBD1	TGTGCCATCAGTGAGGGACAGGGGTGGTATGAGCAGTTCTTC	CAISEGQGWYEQFF
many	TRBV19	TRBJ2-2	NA	TGTGCCAGTAGTATGCCCAGGGAAGCGGCCGGGGAGCTGTTTTTT	CASSMPREAAGELFF
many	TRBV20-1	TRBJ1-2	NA	TGCAGTGCTAGGGGGGAACAGAGCTATGGCTACACCTTC	CSARGEQSYGYTF
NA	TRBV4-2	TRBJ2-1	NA	TGTGCCAGCAGCCAAGAGGCACAGCGTGGTCCCTACGAGCAGTTCTTC	CASSQEAQRGPYEQFF
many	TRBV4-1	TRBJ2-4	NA	TGCGCCAGCAGCCCGTATCAGGGCGGAATGGGGAACATTCAGTACTTC	CASSPYQGGMGNIQYF
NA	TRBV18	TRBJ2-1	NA	TGTGCCAGCTCACCATGGCTAGACGATGAGCAGTTCTTC	CASSPWLDDEQFF
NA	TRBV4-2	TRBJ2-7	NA	TGTGCCAGCAGCCAAGATATGGTCCAGGCATCCTACGAGCAGTACTTC	CASSQDMVQASYEQYF
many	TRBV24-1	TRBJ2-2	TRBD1	TGTGCCACCAGTGATGATACAGGGGCAGGGACCGGGGAGCTGTTTTTT	CATSDDTGAGTGELFF
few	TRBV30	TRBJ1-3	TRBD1	TGTGCCTGGAGTCGGACAGGGGACTCTGGAAACACCATATATTTT	CAWSRTGDSGNTIYF
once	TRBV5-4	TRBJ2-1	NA	NA	CASSFGNGGSYNEQFF
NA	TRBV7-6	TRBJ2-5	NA	TGTGCCAGCAGCCCACAGCCCTCTAAAGAGACCCAGTACTTC	CASSPQPSKETQYF
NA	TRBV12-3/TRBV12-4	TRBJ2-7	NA	TGTGCCAGCAGTCCTCAGGGATGGTACGAGCAGTACTTC	CASSPQGWYEQYF
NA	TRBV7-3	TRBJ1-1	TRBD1	TGTGCCAGCAGCAGAGGGACAGAGACAGGTGAAGCTTTCTTT	CASSRGTETGEAFF
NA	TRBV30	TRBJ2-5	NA	TGTGCCTGGAGTGCTGCCCATGAAGGGGAGACCCAGTACTTC	CAWSAAHEGETQYF
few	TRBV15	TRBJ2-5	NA	TGTGCCACCAGCAGAGGTGGGGGGCGAGGGGGTGAGACCCAGTACTTC	CATSRGGGRGGETQYF
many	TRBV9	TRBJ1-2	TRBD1	TGTGCCAGCGCGAGGGACAGGCCTAACTATGGCTACACCTTC	CASARDRPNYGYTF
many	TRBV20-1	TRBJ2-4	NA	TGCAGTGCGATAGGGGTTCTCAAAAACATTCAGTACTTC	CSAIGVLKNIQYF
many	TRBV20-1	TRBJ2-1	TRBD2	TGCAGTGCTAGAGTTCTAGCGGGGGGCAATGAGCAGTTCTTC	CSARVLAGGNEQFF
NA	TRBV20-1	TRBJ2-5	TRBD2	TGCAGTGAACTAGCGGGTGGGCAGACCCAGTACTTC	CSELAGGQTQYF
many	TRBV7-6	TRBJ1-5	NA	TGTGCCAGCAGCTTAGCTCCGAATCAGCCCCAGCATTTT	CASSLAPNQPQHF
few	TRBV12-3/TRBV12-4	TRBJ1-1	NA	TGTGCCAGCAGCCCCACATTACCCAACCGGAACACTGAAGCTTTCTTT	CASSPTLPNRNTEAFF
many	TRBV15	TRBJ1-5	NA	TGTGCCACCAGCAGCCCTGACCGATACAATCAGCCCCAGCATTTT	CATSSPDRYNQPQHF
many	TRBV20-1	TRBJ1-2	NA	TGCAGTGCTCCCGGCGGCTATGGCTACACCTTC	CSAPGGYGYTF
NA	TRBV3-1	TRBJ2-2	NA	TGTGCCAGCAGCCAAACTCGCAGGCTTTGGGCCGGGGAGCTGTTTTTT	CASSQTRRLWAGELFF
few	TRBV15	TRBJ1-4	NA	TGTGCCACCAGCGGTAACAGAGAGAGTAATGAAAAACTGTTTTTT	CATSGNRESNEKLFF
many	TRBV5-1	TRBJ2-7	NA	TGCGCCAGCAGCTTGGCCCCGGACAGGACTACCTACGAGCAGTACTTC	CASSLAPDRTTYEQYF
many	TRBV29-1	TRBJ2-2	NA	TGCAGCGTTGTTCGGGACACCGGGGAGCTGTTTTTT	CSVVRDTGELFF
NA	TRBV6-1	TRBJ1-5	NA	TGTGCCAGCAGTGGGGGATATAGCAATCAGCCCCAGCATTTT	CASSGGYSNQPQHF
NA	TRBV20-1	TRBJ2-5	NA	TGCAGTGCTAGAGATCTGGGCCAAGACCAAGAGACCCAGTACTTC	CSARDLGQDQETQYF
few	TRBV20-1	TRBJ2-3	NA	TGCAGTGCTAGGGAACTAGATGGTAAAGATACGCAGTATTTT	CSARELDGKDTQYF
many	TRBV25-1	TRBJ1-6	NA	TGTGCCAGCAGTGGCTTTTCGGCCCTCCACTTT	CASSGFSALHF